This T cell receptor beta chain was recorded in a study of regulatory T cells in long-lasting Graves disease (dated by TCRdb to the early 2020s). Regarding the complete study: Patients with newly diagnosed Graves' disease had been on antithyroid drugs for under 3 months. A total of 33 samples were covered by TCR sequencing, comprising some 13 persistent and around 20 newly diagnosed Graves' disease patients. This study used TCR sequencing and RNA sequencing of peripheral blood to compare persistent Graves' disease patients against newly diagnosed Graves' disease patients. The study was conducted in China and was registered as a clinical trial. Study-wide findings and limitations: Only the TCR beta chain was sequenced and analyzed. A larger number of public clonotypes was shared among persistent patients (approximately 3,000) than among newly diagnosed patients (around 970). Compared with newly diagnosed patients, persistent Graves' disease patients had lower TCR Shannon entropy and fewer highly expanded clones, which suggests clonal expansion. Only peripheral blood was studied, because thyroid tissue, the primary lesion, was inaccessible. TRBV28, TRBJ1-2 and TRBJ2-5 were preferentially used in persistent disease, while TRBV20-1 and TRBJ2-1 were favored in newly diagnosed disease. The authors noted that the small sample size was a limitation that may lower accuracy.

This clonotype was seen ten or more times. Its antigen is currently not known. Per-base quality was not reported, and no clone a single base away is much larger than it. Interpreted using the paper, the time point label stands for: newly diagnosed GD, antithyroid drugs for less than 3 months. For both TCR sequencing and RNA sequencing, RNA was extracted from PBMCs in TRIzol. The diagnosis of Graves' disease followed American Thyroid Association guidelines. Recruitment of patients was carried out at an endocrinology department in Xi'an, China. From each patient, around 9 milliliters of peripheral blood was collected into an EDTA anticoagulant tube. PBMCs were isolated by Ficoll Paque Plus density gradient separation without further T cell sorting. RNA quality was checked with an Agilent 2100 Bioanalyzer and agarose gel, and concentration with a NanoDrop 2000. Library generation was performed with multiplex PCR. Sequencing relied on an Illumina HiSeq 4000. CDR3 regions were amplified by Arm-PCR with iRepertoire HTBI primers to construct TCR beta libraries. Gel purification was performed on PCR products prior to sequencing. As for how the authors treated the data: A total of around 66 TRBV and more than twelve TRBJ segments were identified across samples and were used for gene usage analysis of CDR3 amino acid clonotypes. COPE and FqMerger were used to merge the filtered high-quality paired reads into contigs. BLAST was used to align contigs to the IMGT TRBV, TRBD and TRBJ reference genes, and CDR3 was defined following IMGT. Any clonotype with a frequency above 0.1% was classified as a highly expanded clone. Shannon entropy was used to measure repertoire diversity, and the Gini coefficient was used to measure V-J evenness. A clonotype was considered public if more than one individual shared it. TCRdb cleaned the public reads at Q25 with fastp, built clones with MiXCR and kept in-frame beta chains. Under each unique CDR3 protein, matching rows form one entry showing the most common genes and DNA. The V and J calls come from TCRdb's annotation, not from the publication. The sample includes a few hundred thousand distinct CDR3 sequences, with about 17% observed a single time. Of the sample, approximately 14% is held by the ten largest clones.

Trimming at the junction amounts to 4 bases on V and 2 bases on J, and the germline ends lie 9 bases apart. The CDR3 spans 14 residues, from the cysteine through the phenylalanine. Just CDR3 DNA is preserved here, 42 bases in frame from base 1. CDR1 and CDR2 (LGHDT, YNNKEL) derive from the germline V gene (reference sequence). The same data also contributed to another study, on T cells in Graves' hyperthyroidism and ophthalmopathy. From the second report: Stable Graves' hyperthyroidism was defined as no progression to ophthalmopathy during 18 months of follow-up. Hyperthyroidism patients were newly diagnosed, with disease duration under 2 months, and aged 18 to 65 years. Patients with uncontrolled infections, other autoimmune diseases, pregnancy or lactation were excluded. Diagnoses were based on clinical symptoms, serum thyroxine and TRAb, thyroid ultrasound and orbital computed tomography. The TCR CDR3 was subjected to a first round of RT-PCR using the HTBI primer set and the Qiagen OneStep RT-PCR kit. Most expanded thyroid clonotypes (frequency above 0.001) were also detected in blood, a finding suggesting that blood repertoires may reflect thyroid immune responses. A 13 V-J signature model separated ophthalmopathy from stable hyperthyroidism, with just over 85% sensitivity and 81.08% specificity in cross-validation and 80%/75% in testing. In validation, the model predicted progression to ophthalmopathy a median of roughly six months before onset, with roughly 71% sensitivity and 72.22% specificity. To identify TCR V-J signatures that set the groups apart, the researchers used a discovery cohort of about a hundred patients, made up of 40 to 45 with Graves' ophthalmopathy and some 55 with stable Graves' hyperthyroidism. Whether ophthalmopathy could be predicted prospectively was tested in an independent validation cohort made up of approximately 19 hyperthyroidism patients plus 17 patients who later progressed to ophthalmopathy. The 75 to 100 discovery patients were divided at random into training and test sets in a 7:3 ratio. In addition, the study compared T-cell repertoires in thyroid tissue and in blood from about six Graves' hyperthyroidism patients. After blood sampling, hyperthyroidism patients were treated with methimazole at a starting dose of 30 mg daily, and ophthalmopathy patients were treated with high-dose intravenous methylprednisolone. Libraries were constructed in a second round of multiplex PCR, after which size selection and purification were performed. Paired-end sequencing of the libraries was performed with 100 bp reads on an Illumina HiSeq2000. SOAPnuke was used to process the raw data, removing reads that contained adapters or uncalled bases, had a mean Phred below 15, or lacked an exact match to the constant primer or identifier. High-quality paired reads were merged using COPE v1.2.5, and each unique nucleotide sequence was defined as a clonotype. Clonotypes were aligned to IMGT TRBV, TRBD and TRBJ reference segments using MiTCR v1.1. Analysis was restricted to V-J combinations with a frequency above 0.0001, which covered roughly 99% of repertoires. A TCS score was defined as the ratio of F50 (clonal expansion) to E x V (chaos), with BLOSUM62-based TCRdist applied between CDR3 peptides within each V-J. Welch's t-statistics and random forest reduced roughly 500 V-J features to under 15, which were used in a naive Bayes classifier (R e1071). Sample size was not statistically predetermined, and blinding of investigators to group allocation was not performed. The paper reports TCR Vbeta CDR3 sequencing of 130 to 150 peripheral blood samples: some 44 ophthalmopathy, some 80 hyperthyroidism and 17 progressor patients.

Sequenced material: peripheral blood mononuclear cells (PBMCs), taken at new diagnosis, from a patient treated with antithyroid drugs. The sequence derives from a woman in her twenties or thirties with Graves disease. Donor details come from another sample of the same person, matched by shared clones. Recombination linked TRBV3-1 to TRBJ1-5, with no confident D gene call. The CDR3 reads CASSPSGGNQPQHF. The DNA sequence reads TGTGCCAGCAGCCCCTCCGGCGGCAATCAGCCCCAGCATTTT.